This T cell receptor beta chain was captured in a study of response to subunit inactivated influenza vaccine (dated by TCRdb to the late 2010s). The study in broad terms: Deep quantitative profiling of the T cell receptor repertoire was used in the study to follow responses to a trivalent subunit inactivated influenza vaccine. General findings and caveats noted by the study authors: It was suggested by the authors that each seasonal influenza vaccination may recruit only a limited number of new T cells.

Libraries were prepared through RT-PCR. Reads for this sample came from an Illumina HiSeq 2500. Starting from the raw public reads, TCRdb applied fastp trimming at Q25, assembled clones with MiXCR and retained in-frame beta chains. Records with the same CDR3 protein are collapsed into one entry carrying the most frequent genes and DNA. The table for this sample lists approximately 680,000 distinct CDR3 sequences; about a sixth of them were counted only once. The top ten clones comprise 9.5% to 13% of the sample. Reading from cysteine to phenylalanine, the CDR3 counts 16 amino acids. This entry keeps only the CDR3 DNA: 48 bases, framed from base 1. V is trimmed back by 1 base and J by 8 bases, and the junction contains 4 bases that no gene match accounts for. As encoded in the germline V gene, CDR1 is LGHNA while CDR2 is YSLEER. This clonotype was detected only a few times. The antigen it recognizes is unknown. The sample holds no much larger clone one base away, and base qualities are not on file.

Sample: PBMCs from blood, taken less than 13 days after vaccination. The sequence joins TRBV4-3 to TRBJ2-3; TRBD2 lines up with 15 middle nucleotides. The receptor was derived from a man over 45 who received an inactivated influenza vaccine. Donor details come from another sample of the same person, matched by shared clones. The DNA reads TGCGCCAGCAGCCAAGGGACTAGCGGGGGGGCAGGTACGCAGTATTTT. The resulting protein is CASSQGTSGGAGTQYF.